The rows below give T cell receptor beta chains drawn from one sample of a study of blood T cell repertoires in COVID-19. Profiled with immunoSEQ multiplex PCR; TCRdb holds only in-frame clones, not every one. The sample includes approximately 270,000 clones, about nine tenths of them seen just once. The sequencing sample was made of PBMCs or T cells enriched from blood (not recorded which). The receptor set was obtained from a woman aged 55 to 70 who had recovered from COVID-19. Both conserved end residues are part of each CDR3. The D gene is left open where the match is weak. For some rows the clone size is stated as once, few or many, or as a class when expanded; others skip it.

V	J	D	size	CDR3	DNA
TRBV29-1	TRBJ2-5	.	.	CSVVGAPRGETQYF	TGCAGCGTTGTAGGGGCTCCCCGAGGAGAGACCCAGTACTTC
TRBV18	TRBJ2-3	.	.	CASSPVSDTQYF	TGTGCCAGCTCACCAGTCTCGGATACGCAGTATTTT
TRBV7-2	TRBJ1-5	TRBD1	.	CASSLMGQGSNQPQHF	TGTGCCAGCAGCTTAATGGGACAGGGTAGCAATCAGCCCCAGCATTTT
TRBV10-1	TRBJ2-7	.	few	CASSESTRIYEQYF	TGCGCCAGCAGTGAGTCGACACGGATCTACGAGCAGTACTTC
TRBV21-1	TRBJ1-3	.	.	CASSKPGQGRRTGNTIYF	TGTGCCAGCAGCAAACCGGGACAGGGGAGGAGGACTGGAAACACCATATATTTT
TRBV7-9	TRBJ2-7	TRBD2	.	CASSPWTSGGVHEQYF	TGTGCCAGCAGCCCCTGGACTAGCGGGGGGGTTCACGAGCAGTACTTC
TRBV6-1	TRBJ1-2	TRBD1	once	CASSDGQGYGYTF	TGTGCCAGCAGTGACGGACAGGGATATGGCTACACCTTC
TRBV23-1	TRBJ1-4	.	.	CASIRSSLRDNEKLFF	TGCGCCAGCATCCGAAGTAGCCTCAGAGATAATGAAAAACTGTTTTTT
TRBV28	TRBJ1-2	.	once	CASSFRGYGYTF	TGTGCCAGCAGTTTTAGGGGTTACGGCTACACCTTC
TRBV5-4	TRBJ1-4	.	once	CASSVDYGANEKLFF	TGTGCCAGCAGCGTCGACTACGGGGCTAATGAAAAACTGTTTTTT
TRBV7-8	TRBJ2-1	.	.	CASSLALDRGEQFF	TGTGCCAGCAGCTTAGCACTGGACCGGGGTGAGCAGTTCTTC
TRBV16	TRBJ1-1	TRBD1	.	CASSTTGGEAFF	TGTGCCAGCAGTACGACAGGGGGAGAAGCTTTCTTT
TRBV6-5	TRBJ1-1	TRBD1	.	CASSYPGTGRNTEAFF	TGTGCCAGCAGTTACCCCGGGACAGGAAGGAACACTGAAGCTTTCTTT
TRBV9	TRBJ2-6	.	.	CASSSLSSGANVLTF	TGTGCCAGCAGCTCCCTTTCCTCTGGGGCCAACGTCCTGACTTTC
TRBV2	TRBJ1-2	.	.	CASRGLYTF	TGTGCCAGCAGGGGACTTTACACCTTC
TRBV12-3/TRBV12-4	TRBJ1-1	TRBD1	.	CASSPGDSHEAFF	TGTGCCAGCAGTCCCGGGGACAGCCATGAAGCTTTCTTT
TRBV30	TRBJ1-3	TRBD1	.	CAWSGGQGRSGNTIYF	TGTGCCTGGAGTGGAGGACAGGGGCGCTCTGGAAACACCATATATTTT
TRBV3-1/TRBV3-2	TRBJ2-4	TRBD2	.	CASSQDPQRGENIQYF	TGTGCCAGCAGCCAAGATCCCCAGCGGGGGGAAAACATTCAGTACTTC
TRBV29-1	TRBJ1-1	.	few	CSVPGGEGNTEAFF	TGCAGCGTTCCCGGTGGGGAGGGGAACACTGAAGCTTTCTTT
TRBV6-5	TRBJ1-2	.	.	CASSQVYGYTF	TGTGCCAGCTCCCAGGTCTATGGCTACACCTTC
TRBV2	TRBJ1-1	.	.	CASSEALIGGSTEAFF	TGTGCCAGCAGTGAAGCGCTTATCGGGGGGAGCACTGAAGCTTTCTTT
TRBV5-1	TRBJ1-2	.	.	CASSPTTPRDGYTF	TGCGCCAGCAGCCCCACTACCCCCAGGGATGGCTACACCTTC
TRBV5-1	TRBJ1-4	.	.	CASSLATDNEKLFF	TGCGCCAGCAGCTTGGCCACAGACAATGAAAAACTGTTTTTT
TRBV11-2	TRBJ2-1	.	.	CASSQEASLYNEQFF	TGTGCCAGCAGCCAAGAAGCTAGCCTCTACAATGAGCAGTTCTTC
TRBV6-1	TRBJ2-7	.	once	CASSDRALRNEQYF	TGTGCCAGCAGTGACAGGGCGCTCCGCAACGAGCAGTACTTC
TRBV5-1	TRBJ2-1	TRBD1	.	CASSSWGQGSNEQFF	TGCGCCAGCAGCTCATGGGGACAGGGGAGTAATGAGCAGTTCTTC
TRBV7-2	TRBJ2-2	.	.	CASSVNRVAGELFF	TGTGCCAGCAGCGTAAACAGGGTCGCCGGGGAGCTGTTTTTT
TRBV11-2	TRBJ2-1	.	.	CASSLGLATYNEQFF	TGTGCCAGCAGCTTAGGGCTAGCGACCTACAATGAGCAGTTCTTC
TRBV27	TRBJ1-2	TRBD1	.	CASSSQGLENYGYTF	TGTGCCAGCAGTTCACAGGGGTTGGAAAACTATGGCTACACCTTC
TRBV5-4	TRBJ2-3	TRBD2	.	CASSLKREVTDTQYF	TGTGCCAGCAGCTTAAAGCGGGAGGTGACAGATACGCAGTATTTT
TRBV5-4	TRBJ2-2	.	.	CASSPIGGIPGELFF	TGTGCCAGCAGCCCCATTGGGGGGATTCCCGGGGAGCTGTTTTTT
TRBV3-1/TRBV3-2	TRBJ1-2	.	.	CASSRQSTNYGYTF	TGTGCCAGCAGTCGACAGAGTACTAACTATGGCTACACCTTC
TRBV7-7	TRBJ2-1	TRBD2	.	CASSFSGTTFNEQFF	TGTGCTAGCAGCTTCTCCGGGACTACCTTCAATGAGCAGTTCTTC
TRBV9	TRBJ1-4	TRBD1	.	CASSGGTGGLANEKLFF	TGTGCCAGCAGTGGCGGGACAGGGGGATTGGCTAATGAAAAACTGTTTTTT
TRBV7-6	TRBJ1-5	.	once	CASSLGRGSYSNQPQHF	TGTGCCAGCAGCTTAGGACGGGGATCTTATAGCAATCAGCCCCAGCATTTT
TRBV4-1	TRBJ1-5	.	.	CASSFRDYSNQPQHF	TGCGCCAGCAGTTTCAGGGATTATAGCAATCAGCCCCAGCATTTT
TRBV5-1	TRBJ1-2	.	.	CASSLSREYGYTF	TGCGCCAGCAGCTTGAGCAGGGAATATGGCTACACCTTC
TRBV5-6	TRBJ1-6	.	.	CASSFSSSYNSPLHF	TGTGCCAGCAGCTTTTCGAGCTCCTATAATTCACCCCTCCACTTT
TRBV5-5	TRBJ1-3	.	.	CASSLDSLGNTIYF	TGTGCCAGCAGCTTGGATAGTCTAGGAAACACCATATATTTT
TRBV18	TRBJ2-5	.	.	CASSPPGLPSPETQYF	TGTGCCAGCTCACCACCGGGGCTGCCGTCCCCAGAGACCCAGTACTTC
TRBV6-5	TRBJ2-7	.	.	CASKEGVPAYEQYF	TGTGCCAGCAAAGAGGGCGTCCCGGCCTACGAGCAGTACTTC
TRBV20-1	TRBJ1-1	.	.	CSASGPQRNTEAFF	TGCAGTGCTAGTGGACCACAGAGGAACACTGAAGCTTTCTTT
TRBV7-9	TRBJ1-1	.	.	CASSLLTENTEAFF	TGTGCCAGCAGCTTACTGACAGAGAACACTGAAGCTTTCTTT
TRBV15	TRBJ2-5	TRBD2	.	CATSRDRLAGVRETQYF	TGTGCCACCAGCAGAGATCGATTAGCGGGGGTACGGGAGACCCAGTACTTC
TRBV19	TRBJ2-3	.	.	CASSTSGGMEHTQYF	TGTGCCAGTAGTACCTCAGGAGGGATGGAGCACACGCAGTATTTT
TRBV28	TRBJ2-5	.	.	CASSSLETQYF	TGTGCCAGCAGTTCCTTAGAGACCCAGTACTTC
TRBV3-1/TRBV3-2	TRBJ2-1	.	.	CASSQLRDFVYNEQFF	TGTGCCAGCAGCCAACTCCGGGACTTCGTTTACAATGAGCAGTTCTTC
TRBV7-2	TRBJ1-2	TRBD1	once	CASILTGANYGYTF	TGTGCCAGCATCCTAACAGGGGCTAACTATGGCTACACCTTC
TRBV5-1	TRBJ2-1	.	once	CASSEGSLNEQFF	TGCGCCAGCAGCGAGGGTTCCCTGAATGAGCAGTTCTTC